These 17 T cell receptor beta chains originate from one sample sequenced in a study of blood T cell repertoires in COVID-19. The repertoire was sequenced with immunoSEQ multiplex PCR; TCRdb's copy has only in-frame clones and lacks some. The sample carries some 180,000 clones, about four fifths recorded once. Sequencing was done on a sample of peripheral blood. The receptors were gathered from a human donor in a cohort sampled during active COVID-19.

The chain uses TRBV7-2 and TRBJ2-7, with 13 bases that match TRBD2. Trimming at V came to 6 bases and at J to 3 bases, leaving 5 bases not matched to a gene. CDR1 is SGHTA, CDR2 FQGNSA, per germline. The CDR3 runs 15 residues. The DNA for the CDR3 is TGTGCCAGCAGTTATCGGACTAGCGGGGGCTACGAGCAGTACTTC. It specifies CASSYRTSGGYEQYF.

The chain uses TRBV4-1 and TRBJ1-1, with D unclear. This CDR3 spans 13 amino acids. The V end lost 0 bases, the J end lost 5 bases, and 7 bases lay between the germline ends. Germline CDR1 and CDR2: MGHRA and YSYEKL. The CDR3 is CASSQDRRTEAFF. For the CDR3, the DNA is TGCGCCAGCAGCCAAGATCGCCGGACTGAAGCTTTCTTT.

This chain joins TRBV14 and TRBJ2-1, with D maybe TRBD1 (5 bases). There are 12 residues in the CDR3. V was shortened by 5 bases and J by 6 bases, with 8 bases between the two germline ends. In germline, CDR1 is SGHDN, CDR2 FVKESK. CDR3 DNA sequence: TGTGCCAGCAGCTACAGGACCAATGAGCAGTTCTTC. It translates to CASSYRTNEQFF.

This clone was seen only a few times. The chain uses TRBV2 and TRBJ1-2; 9 bases match TRBD1. The CDR3 covers 15 residues. The V gene end was trimmed by 7 bases and the J gene end by 4 bases; junction bases not matched to a gene: 10. Looked up from germline, CDR1 is SNHLY and CDR2 is FYNNEI. The CDR3 sequence is CASKRDRAWAYGYTF. In DNA form, the CDR3 reads TGTGCCAGCAAAAGGGACAGGGCATGGGCCTATGGCTACACCTTC.

V usage is TRBV5-4 and J usage is TRBJ2-3; 11 bases match TRBD1. CDR3 size: 15 residues. Germline loops: CDR1 SGHNT, CDR2 YYREEE (reference sequence). V dropped 4 bases and J dropped 4; count of bases not matched to a gene: 5. CDR3 loop: CASSTRTGGSDTQYF. The CDR3 region has the DNA TGTGCCAGCAGCACCCGGACAGGGGGCTCAGATACGCAGTATTTT.

The chain has TRBV5-1 and TRBJ2-1, with 7 bases that match TRBD2. J gave up 9 bases and V 3 bases, and 15 bases lay outside the gene matches. CDR1 and CDR2 from the germline V gene are SGHRS and YFSETQ. The CDR3 length is 16 residues. This CDR3 is CASSSSSIVPSGEQFF. CDR3 nucleotide sequence: TGCGCCAGCAGCTCGTCCTCGATCGTTCCTAGCGGTGAGCAGTTCTTC.

This clone appeared once. The chain uses TRBV5-1 and TRBJ2-1; 9 nucleotides align to TRBD1. Germline V CDR1 and CDR2: SGHRS, YFSETQ. The length of the CDR3 is 14 residues. Trimming took 3 bases from V and 8 from J; bases not matched to a gene: 6. CDR3 sequence: CASSSTGGQDEQFF. CDR3 nucleotides: TGCGCCAGCAGCTCGACAGGGGGGCAGGATGAGCAGTTCTTC.

The gene calls are TRBV2 and TRBJ2-6; D is uncertain. The V gene lost 6 bases and the J gene lost 1 base, with 4 bases spanning the gap. This CDR3 has 13 residues. Germline CDR1 is SNHLY and CDR2 is FYNNEI. DNA of the CDR3: TGTGCCAGCAGAGCTTCTGGGGCCAACGTCCTGACTTTC. Amino acid sequence: CASRASGANVLTF.

The gene calls are TRBV30 and TRBJ2-1, with a possible D match to TRBD1 (5 bases). Trimming stripped 4 bases from V and 5 bases from J, with 12 bases between. The CDR3 has 13 residues. CDR1 is GTSNPN and CDR2 is SVGIG in the germline V gene (reference sequence). CDR3: CAWKWGQNNEQFF. The CDR3 DNA follows: TGTGCCTGGAAGTGGGGCCAGAACAATGAGCAGTTCTTC.

The V and J genes are TRBV10-3 and TRBJ2-7; D unclear. CDR1 and CDR2 (germline): ENHRY, SYGVKD. The CDR3 contains 12 residues. Trimming shortened V by 0 bases and J by 3 bases, and 3 bases separated the two germline ends. For the CDR3, the DNA is TGTGCCATCAGTGAGTCTCTCTACGAGCAGTACTTC. It specifies CAISESLYEQYF.

The chain is built from TRBV29-1 and TRBJ1-1; D unclear. The CDR3 is 14 residues long. Trimming stripped 3 bases from V and 0 bases from J, with 11 bases between. CDR1 is SQVTM, CDR2 ANQGSEA, per germline. Here the CDR3 DNA reads TGCAGCGTTGATTTATACACAATGAACACTGAAGCTTTCTTT. Protein: CSVDLYTMNTEAFF.

V gene TRBV5-1 combines with J gene TRBJ2-2; a weak D match, TRBD2 (7 bases). Germline lookup yields CDR1 SGHRS and CDR2 YFSETQ. Trimming stripped 0 bases from V and 4 bases from J, with 13 bases between. The CDR3 is 16 residues long. This CDR3 is CASSLVAGAGTGELFF. The CDR3 region has the DNA TGCGCCAGCAGCTTGGTGGCGGGGGCAGGCACCGGGGAGCTGTTTTTT.

The chain uses TRBV10-3 and TRBJ2-2, with 11 positions matching TRBD2. This CDR3 spans 15 amino acids. With 6 bases clipped from V and 2 bases from J, the junction kept 2 bases outside the gene matches. Germline CDR1 ENHRY, CDR2 SYGVKD. The CDR3, as DNA: TGTGCCATCAGGGGGACTAGCGGAAACACCGGGGAGCTGTTTTTT. This codes for CAIRGTSGNTGELFF.

This chain joins TRBV29-1 and TRBJ2-6; D might be TRBD1 (6 bases). The germline CDR1 and CDR2 sequences are SQVTM and ANQGSEA. The ends were cut back, 1 base at V and 4 bases at J, with 11 bases in the middle. This CDR3 spans 15 amino acids. Here the CDR3 reads CSVEATGWGANVLTF. DNA for the CDR3: TGCAGCGTTGAAGCCACAGGGTGGGGGGCCAACGTCCTGACTTTC.

The rearrangement links TRBV6-5 to TRBJ2-7; unclear D gene. The germline V and J ends were trimmed by 6 bases and 2 bases, with 17 bases remaining between them. The CDR3 has 15 residues. In germline, CDR1 is MNHEY, CDR2 SVGAGI. The DNA for the CDR3 is TGTGCCAGCAGACCGACTCCAGATCAAGCCTACGAGCAGTACTTC. It yields the protein CASRPTPDQAYEQYF.

This clone turned up a few times. The chain employs TRBV7-8 and TRBJ1-1; maybe TRBD1 (5 bases). CDR1 is SGHVS, CDR2 FQNEAQ, per germline. The length of the CDR3 is 14 residues. Trimming left V 5 bases short and J 4 bases short, with 14 bases between. The CDR3 region has the DNA TGTGCCAGCAGCCCTATAGGGGAGGGCACTGAAGCTTTCTTT. As protein: CASSPIGEGTEAFF. Full variable domain (remainder filled in from reference TRBV7-8 and TRBJ1-1): GAGVSQSPRYKVAKRGQDVALRCDPISGHVSLFWYQQALGQGPEFLTYFQNEAQLDKSGLPSDRFFAERPEGSVSTLKIQRTQQEDSAVYLCASSPIGEGTEAFFGQGTRLTVV.

This chain connects TRBV7-9 to TRBJ1-4; 7 bases agree with TRBD1. The CDR3 sequence is 15 residues long. The germline V gene encodes CDR1 SEHNR and CDR2 FQNEAQ (reference sequence). V lost 5 bases to trimming and J lost 5 bases; unmatched junction nucleotides: 8. The CDR3: CASSDYRGFNEKLFF. In DNA form, the CDR3 reads TGTGCCAGCAGCGATTACAGGGGATTCAATGAAAAACTGTTTTTT.